This TCR beta chain was retrieved from a study of blood T cells in healthy people across ages. Donors were healthy Caucasian individuals from Russia aged roughly 6 to 90. The CDR3 runs to 13 residues. PCR was performed a second time for about 7 to 11 cycles using a sample-barcoded 5' primer and a J-beta primer mix. TCRdb fed the 5' RACE reads into MiXCR, producing one record per CDR3 protein. The sample yields roughly 1,000,000 distinct CDR3 sequences, roughly 24% seen once. These sequences were also reported in another study, on T cells of mothers and their children.

The origin of this receptor is a girl aged 2-10 years in good health. The sequenced sample was blood. The J gene is TRBJ2-5, the V gene TRBV21-1; TRBD1, the D gene given by the table, was not confirmed from the DNA. The J call is doubtful: the DNA matches TRBJ2-1 better. TRBV21-1 is reported as a pseudogene. Here the CDR3 reads CASSNRVSYGQFF. CDR3 DNA: TGTGCCAGCAGCAACAGGGTGAGTTATGGGCAGTTCTTC.